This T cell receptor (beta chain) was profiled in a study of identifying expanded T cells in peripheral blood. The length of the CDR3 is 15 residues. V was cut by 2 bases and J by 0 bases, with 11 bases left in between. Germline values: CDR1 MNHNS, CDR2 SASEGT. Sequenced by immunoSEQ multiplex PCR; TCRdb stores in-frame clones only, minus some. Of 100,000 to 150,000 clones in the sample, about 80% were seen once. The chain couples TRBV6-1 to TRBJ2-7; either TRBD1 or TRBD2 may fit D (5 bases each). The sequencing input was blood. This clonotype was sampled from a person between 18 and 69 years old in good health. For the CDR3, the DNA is TGTGCCAGCAGTGAAAGGGCAGGGAGCTCCTACGAGCAGTACTTC. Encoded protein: CASSERAGSSYEQYF.